This entry is about one T cell receptor beta chain. No antigen is known for it. Base qualities are missing; no much larger clone stands one base away. The library was produced with the immunoSEQ multiplex PCR assay. For the multiplex PCR, a mixture combining 60 forward primers for TCR Vbeta segments and 13 reverse primers for TCR Jbeta segments was used. Amplification of the CDR3 region of rearranged TCR beta genes was performed with a multiplex PCR assay on genomic DNA. Amplified TCR beta libraries were sequenced as 87-base-pair reads on the Illumina HiSeq System. As for how the authors treated the data: A later analysis counted about 80 million unique TCR beta chains across the approximately 700 repertoires, and about 10 million of these chains were shared by at least two donors. Raw reads were error-corrected and collapsed into unique sequences by a nearest-neighbor algorithm in which closely related sequences were merged to remove PCR and sequencing errors. Alignment of CDR3 sequences to IMGT reference sequences was used to assign V, D and J gene segments. For a sequence to be retained, at least a six-nucleotide match to both a V gene segment and a J gene segment was required. A rearrangement counted as productive if the CDR3 had no stop codons and remained in frame with V and J, and every other rearrangement counted as non-productive. CDR3 was defined by IMGT convention, running from the second conserved V-encoded cysteine to the conserved J-encoded phenylalanine. The earlier analysis of a few hundred of the donors excluded any sequence lacking an unambiguous match to a single V gene segment. In an earlier analysis of 587 of the donors, a V segment was called functional when productive rearrangements were above 56.7%, and segregating when the standard deviation between donors exceeded 5%. To diagnose cytomegalovirus status from the catalog of TCR beta chain sequences, a statistical classification framework was built. V and J gene assignment, in a later analysis, came from comparing TCR nucleotide sequences with IMGT/GENE-DB human TR gene sequences. A later analysis assigned CDR3 sequences and most-parsimonious VDJ recombination scenarios with the TCRdist pipeline. A later analysis defined each TCR beta chain by its CDR3 amino acid sequence plus V-gene family, and excluded reads lacking a unique V-gene family. As a way to deal with suspected cross-contamination and a sequencing artifact, a later analysis dropped hundreds of nucleotide sequences that were highly shared and had low generation probability. For each public chain, a later analysis derived a clonal expansion index from normalized ranks of inferred template counts within each repertoire. Generation probabilities in a later analysis came from a VDJ recombination model fitted to out-of-frame rearrangements, and those results were checked against IGoR. In a later analysis, hypergeometric tests were used to score TCR-TCR, TCR-HLA and TCR-CMV co-occurrence, with a repertoire-size bias correction applied to TCR pairs. A later analysis estimated false discovery rates by permuting HLA or CMV assignments 20 times. In a later analysis, co-occurring TCRs were grouped with DBSCAN, and TCRdist sequence similarity was added when clustering was performed within HLA-allele-positive subsets. Repertoires with fewer than 30,000 or more than 120,000 public chains, plus five repertoires with anomalous nucleotide sharing, were excluded from co-occurrence clustering. TCRdb limited this immuneACCESS table to in-frame rearrangements with V and J called. A share of clones is missing; checked studies link under half to unresolved V genes, and the rest is unexplained. The V and J calls and clone size come from that table; D and trimming were worked out from the DNA. Here the sample has more than 110,000 clones; just under 85% occur a single time. The ten largest clones add up to 1.4% of the sample.

The sample comes from a study of cytomegalovirus exposure and HLA in healthy donors (TCRdb year 2017). Regarding the research as a whole: An earlier analysis of several hundred of the donors reported about 250 Gb of sequence data and some 100 million unique TCR beta sequences from about 179 million T cells. Approximately 300 gigabases of sequencing data and 70 million to 100 million unique TCR sequences were included in an early release covering 550 to 650 HLA-typed donors. The genetic ancestry cluster associated with self-reported Caucasian donors included about 81% of the roughly 390 genotyped donors. The aim of the study was to test whether cataloging public T cell receptors could identify signatures of past pathogen exposure. Using immunosequencing, the study profiled T cell repertoires from about 650 subjects and related those repertoires to cytomegalovirus serostatus. A separate validation cohort of 100 to 150 different subjects was used in addition to the 666-subject first cohort. To predict cytomegalovirus infection status, the study brought together high-throughput TCR immunosequencing, statistical association of individual TCRs with disease status, and machine learning. To study patterns of TCR occurrence, a later analysis re-analyzed previously published TCR beta repertoires from 550 to 800 donors and added high-resolution HLA genotyping. Rather than drawing on any new phenotypic data, the later analysis identified candidate immune exposures from TCR beta sequences and the way those sequences occurred across donors. An earlier analysis of several hundred of the donors applied high-throughput TCR beta sequencing to assess whether each TCR beta V gene segment acted as functional or pseudogenic. Donor age, sex, ethnicity and CMV serostatus were collected together with the repertoire data. Genome-wide SNP genotypes for about 55% of the roughly 670 donors were used in a later genetic analysis, which treated that subset as a discovery cohort. Every discovery cohort repertoire had been produced on one sequencing platform. HLA typing covered class I and class II loci at four-digit resolution. The number of donors typed differed by locus, with roughly 620-630 for A, B, C, DRB1 and DQB1, more than 500 for DQA1, about 610 for DPA1, and approximately 470 for DPB1. A handful of DR-DQ haplotypes were handled as single units for association and clustering because linkage in the cohort was strong. On average, 235,054 unique TCR beta nucleotide sequences were sequenced per donor among 398 genotyped donors of the cohort, with 15% to 20% of those sequences being non-productive. Overall results and qualifications from the work: For the cohort, immune exposure information was limited to CMV serostatus. Most CMV-associated TCR beta chains appeared to be HLA-restricted in a later analysis, and the HLA associations seemed to be driven largely by CMV exposure. In both the original and validation cohorts, the classifier was reported to diagnose cytomegalovirus status with high specificity and sensitivity. In a later analysis, several top co-occurrence clusters were reported to appear linked to parvovirus B19, influenza, CMV and Epstein-Barr virus. When HLA alleles, especially DR and DQ, strongly co-occurred, attributing TCR associations to individual alleles was difficult. Because counts were too low, about 18 rarely observed V segments, including chromosome 9 orphons, were left out of the earlier analysis of 587 of the donors. Because some donors lacked HLA typing at each locus, the association tests relied only on the typed subset. Specific HLA alleles were associated with more than 15,000 TCR beta sequences at a false discovery rate of 0.05 in a later analysis. In vitro tests confirmed that three of the cytomegalovirus-associated TCR beta chains recognize cytomegalovirus antigens. The study gave a list of under 200 TCR beta chains associated with cytomegalovirus. A cluster of highly shared sequence variants was judged likely to represent a technical artifact of the sequencing pipeline. This cohort had only TCR beta chains sequenced, and the lack of alpha or paired-chain data limited which features could be detected. In a later genetic analysis, fewer N-insertions in productive TCRs were reported among donors in an Asian-associated ancestry cluster than the approximately 630-donor mean. The authors suggested that the approach could potentially be extended to other disease states and immunological phenotypes. Correlated functional status among segregating V segments might reflect linkage disequilibrium, but an unknown experimental factor could not be ruled out. A later genetic analysis associated a missense DCLRE1C variant with V-gene and J-gene trimming of TCR beta chains, and an independent cohort replicated the association. In a later analysis, HLA-associated TCR beta chains showed more clonal expansion and lower generation probabilities than non-associated chains that were equally common. In an earlier analysis of 587 of the donors, most TCR beta V segments appeared in productive rearrangements about 90% or about 30% of the time, broadly matching IMGT annotations. A further reported finding was that TCR beta sequences accurately predicted the HLA-A and HLA-B alleles for most subjects in the first cohort. Most TCR sequences were observed very rarely across donors, whereas some public TCRs were present in many individuals. According to a later analysis, TCR association rates differed among HLA loci, with DRB1 alleles showing the most associated TCRs and HLA-C alleles showing the fewest. Sequencing depth was assumed to be roughly uniform across donors in the presence/absence analyses, though that assumption may not hold.

The cohort comprised 710 or so healthy bone marrow donors. All cohort members were sampled while nominally healthy, although unrecorded immune exposures were likely present. The donor was CMV seropositive and belonged to the group of about 290 seropositive cohort members. Each donor provided a peripheral blood sample, and peripheral blood mononuclear cells were used for TCR beta sequencing. Genomic DNA extraction from the blood cell samples was performed with the Qiagen DNeasy Blood Extraction Kit. The sample consisted of PBMCs. This clonotype originated in a man aged 25-40 years in good health and CMV-seropositive.

The CDR3 region has the sequence CASSLTGSGEKLFF. The DNA reads TGTGCCAGCAGCTTAACAGGGTCGGGTGAAAAACTGTTTTTT. The V gene is TRBV9 and the J gene is TRBJ1-4, with a weak D call of TRBD1 (6 bases match). The CDR3, from cysteine to phenylalanine, totals 14 residues. Only CDR3 DNA is held: 42 bases, read in frame from base 1. In the germline V gene, CDR1 corresponds to SGDLS and CDR2 to YYNGEE. V is cut by 4 bases and J by 7 bases, and the space between the germline ends is 14 bases.